Given below is one T cell receptor (beta chain) in context. Its antigen is not identified. The immunoSEQ assay amplified TCRB CDR3 from up to about 2 ug DNA. Data came from immunoSEQ multiplex PCR; TCRdb stores just in-frame clones and leaves some out. The repertoire holds 90,000 to 100,000 clones, with 79% as singletons. The sample belongs to a study of glioma-infiltrating T cells after dendritic cell vaccination. Study-wide findings and caveats: Few patients contributed both blood and tumor specimens.

Trimming removed 4 bases from V and 0 bases from J; junction bases left unmatched: 5. CDR1 is SGHDT and CDR2 is YYEEEE in the germline V gene. The CDR3 has 15 amino acids. The sample in question was blood, obtained before dendritic cell vaccination. This sequence joins TRBV5-6 and TRBJ2-5, with TRBD2 matching 8 bases. The source is a human donor with glioblastoma. The CDR3: CASSPQRGYQETQYF. CDR3 coding DNA: TGTGCCAGCAGCCCACAGCGGGGGTACCAAGAGACCCAGTACTTC.